Shown below are 31 T cell receptor beta chains from a single sample sequenced in a study of coeliac disease. Clones were read by immunoSEQ multiplex PCR, and TCRdb kept only the in-frame ones, dropping some. The sample has approximately 1,100 clones, under 65% seen once. Input material: intraepithelial lymphocytes from the gut. The receptors derive from an older man without celiac disease.

This sequence joins TRBV5-5 and TRBJ2-7; TRBD1 aligns across 7 bases. V dropped 2 bases and J dropped 4; count of bases not matched to a gene: 6. The CDR3 sequence is 14 residues long. The germline CDR1 and CDR2 sequences are SGHKS and YYEKEE (reference sequence). The CDR3 reads CASSFVGTAYEQYF. The DNA of the CDR3 is TGTGCCAGCAGCTTCGTTGGGACAGCTTACGAGCAGTACTTC.

The V call is TRBV7-2, the J call TRBJ2-1, with a possible D match to TRBD1 (6 bases). V lost 4 bases, J lost 4 bases, and 17 bases lay in between. The CDR3 consists of 16 residues. CDR1 is SGHTA and CDR2 is FQGNSA in the germline V gene. The DNA for the CDR3 is TGTGCCAGCAGCTCCCAATCCGGGACAAGTTACAATGAGCAGTTCTTC. The encoded protein is CASSSQSGTSYNEQFF. Based on the CDR3 plus reference TRBV7-2 and TRBJ2-1, the full variable domain is GAGVSQSPSNKVTEKGKDVELRCDPISGHTALYWYRQSLGQGLEFLIYFQGNSAPDKSGLPSDRFSAERTGGSVSTLTIQRTQQEDSAVYLCASSSQSGTSYNEQFFGPGTRLTVL.

J is TRBJ2-1 and V is TRBV7-2; TRBD2 might be the D (5 bases). Germline V lookup: CDR1 SGHTA, CDR2 FQGNSA. This CDR3 comprises 14 residues. Trimming removed 5 bases at V and 4 bases at J, with 12 bases between. The DNA for the CDR3 is TGTGCCAGCAGCCGAGGACGGGGTTACAATGAGCAGTTCTTC. Translation: CASSRGRGYNEQFF.

The gene calls are TRBV7-9 and TRBJ2-5; 7 bases agree with TRBD1. The junction had 17 bases not matched to a gene; V was cut back by 3 bases and J by 10 bases. The germline CDR1 and CDR2 sequences are SEHNR and FQNEAQ (reference sequence). CDR3 length: 16 amino acids. The DNA of the CDR3 is TGTGCCAGCAGCTTGTTGTCTGGGACAGAGAACCGAGACCAGTACTTC. It is translated as CASSLLSGTENRDQYF. The full variable domain, in which reference TRBV7-9 and TRBJ2-5 provide the parts outside the CDR3, is DTGVSQNPRHKITKRGQNVTFRCDPISEHNRLYWYRQTLGQGPEFLTYFQNEAQLEKSRLLSDRFSAERPKGSFSTLEIQRTEQGDSAMYLCASSLLSGTENRDQYFGPGTRLLVL.

Sample share makes this clone large. Different DNA sequences within this sample yield the same CDR3. The chain joins TRBV7-9 to TRBJ2-6; D is ambiguous. V was cut by 8 bases and J by 1 base, with 12 bases left in between. The germline V gene encodes CDR1 SEHNR and CDR2 FQNEAQ (reference sequence). This CDR3 has 15 amino acids. The CDR3 DNA reads as TGTGCCAGCTCCGAGACTGAGTCTGGGGCCAACGTCCTGACTTTC. Residues: CASSETESGANVLTF.

This clone was found once. V usage is TRBV5-1 and J usage is TRBJ2-3; tentatively, D is TRBD2 (5 bases). V was trimmed by 4 bases and J by 6 bases, leaving 15 bases between them. CDR3 length equals 14 residues. Germline CDR1 SGHRS, CDR2 YFSETQ. The CDR3 here is CASSPTDQRDTQYF. In nucleotides, the CDR3 is TGCGCCAGCAGCCCCACGGACCAGCGGGATACGCAGTATTTT. Drawing the rest from reference TRBV5-1 and TRBJ2-3, the complete variable domain is KAGVTQTPRYLIKTRGQQVTLSCSPISGHRSVSWYQQTPGQGLQFLFEYFSETQRNKGNFPGRFSGRQFSNSRSEMNVSTLELGDSALYLCASSPTDQRDTQYFGPGTRLTVL.

J is TRBJ2-7 and V is TRBV28; D may be TRBD2 (6 bases). Per germline, CDR1 MDHEN and CDR2 SYDVKM. There are 13 residues in the CDR3. Between the trimmed V and J ends, which lost 2 bases and 6 bases, there was a span of 11 bases. As DNA, the CDR3 is TGTGCCAGCAGTTTAGGAGGGACGGGCGAGCAGTACTTC. It yields the protein CASSLGGTGEQYF.

Of note for this clone: This may stem from a read error, because a much larger clone lies one nucleotide away. Within the sample, other DNA sequences also encode this same CDR3. The V call is TRBV7-9, the J call TRBJ2-3; 12 nucleotides line up with TRBD1. This CDR3 spans 15 amino acids. Germline loops: CDR1 SEHNR, CDR2 FQNEAQ (reference sequence). CDR3 amino acids: CASSLGQGATDTQYF. The CDR3 DNA reads as TGCGCCAGCAGCTTGGGACAGGGGGCTACAGATACGCAGTATTTT.

The gene calls are TRBV6-5 and TRBJ2-1; 13 nucleotides match TRBD2. The CDR3 has 16 residues. The J segment lost 5 bases and the V segment lost 0 bases, leaving 1 base of the junction unmatched. The germline gives CDR1 MNHEY, CDR2 SVGAGI. For the CDR3, the DNA is TGTGCCAGCAGTTACTCGACTAGCGGGGGGAACAATGAGCAGTTCTTC. It specifies CASSYSTSGGNNEQFF.

The DNA of the CDR3 is TGTGCCAGCAGTTACAGCACCCTAAATTACGAGCAGTACTTC. Its translation is CASSYSTLNYEQYF. The rearrangement uses TRBV6-6 and TRBJ2-7; no reliable D call. V was pared by 2 bases and J by 4 bases, with 12 bases between. The germline V gene has CDR1 MNHNY and CDR2 SVGAGI (reference sequence). This CDR3 is 14 amino acids long.

In its sample, this clone was seen a few times. The chain carries TRBV25-1 and TRBJ1-2, with D unclear. The CDR3 is 13 residues long. Trimming removed 2 bases from V and 3 bases from J, with 7 bases in between. CDR1 and CDR2 from the germline V gene are MGHDK and SYGVNS. The CDR3 sequence is CASSEAGDYGYTF. CDR3 bases: TGTGCCAGCAGTGAAGCCGGGGACTATGGCTACACCTTC.

The chain has TRBV7-6 and TRBJ2-2; 8 nucleotides line up with TRBD1. V shed 5 bases, J shed 1 base, and the junction held 3 bases outside the gene matches. CDR1 and CDR2 (germline): SGHVS, FNYEAQ. This CDR3 is 15 amino acids long. In nucleotides, the CDR3 is TGTGCCAGCAGCGCAGGACAGGGGAACACCGGGGAGCTGTTTTTT. This gives the protein CASSAGQGNTGELFF. The entire variable domain, with the rest obtained from reference TRBV7-6 and TRBJ2-2, is as follows: GAGVSQSPRYKVTKRGQDVALRCDPISGHVSLYWYRQALGQGPEFLTYFNYEAQQDKSGLPNDRFSAERPEGSISTLTIQRTEQRDSAMYRCASSAGQGNTGELFFGEGSRLTVL.

The table lists this clone with a few counts. The chain recombines TRBV10-3 with TRBJ2-1; 13 bases match TRBD2. The CDR3 extends over 14 amino acids. V was pared by 10 bases and J by 8 bases, with 8 bases of the junction left unmatched. CDR1 is ENHRY and CDR2 is SYGVKD in the germline V gene. The CDR3 nucleotides read TGTGCCAACAGACTAGCGGGGGGTACAGATGAGCAGTTCTTC. Its protein product is CANRLAGGTDEQFF.

This chain uses TRBV5-1 with TRBJ2-2, with no clear D. Trimming shortened V by 4 bases and J by 3 bases, and 10 bases separated the two germline ends. CDR3 size: 14 residues. In germline, CDR1 is SGHRS, CDR2 YFSETQ. CDR3 DNA sequence: TGCGCCAGCAGCACCCGCGCGGACACCGGGGAGCTGTTTTTT. Translated: CASSTRADTGELFF.

This clone appeared a few times. This chain links TRBV7-3 with TRBJ2-1; 9 bases are shared with TRBD1. The CDR3 spans 16 residues. CDR1 is SGHTA and CDR2 is FQGTGA in the germline V gene. V gave up 2 bases and J gave up 4 bases; unmatched junction bases: 6. CDR3 in DNA: TGTGCCAGCAGCTTAGGGACAGGGCCCCCGTACAATGAGCAGTTCTTC. Its protein product is CASSLGTGPPYNEQFF.

The rearrangement uses TRBV10-3 and TRBJ2-3; D perhaps matches TRBD1 (6 bases). The CDR3 extends over 14 amino acids. V lost 10 bases and J 2 bases, leaving 16 bases between the germline ends. CDR1 is ENHRY, CDR2 SYGVKD, per germline. CDR3 region: CATKGGINTDTQYF. In DNA, the CDR3 is TGTGCCACGAAAGGGGGTATTAACACAGATACGCAGTATTTT.

This chain joins TRBV19 and TRBJ1-2; unclear D gene. The V gene's germline CDR1 is LNHDA and CDR2 SQIVND (reference sequence). This CDR3 is built from 13 residues. V was pared by 7 bases and J by 1 base, with 10 bases between. The CDR3 here is CASKQLDNYGYTF. The CDR3 region has the DNA TGTGCCAGTAAGCAACTCGATAACTATGGCTACACCTTC.

The V and J genes are TRBV2 and TRBJ2-3, with 10 nucleotides matching TRBD2. After removal of 10 bases from V and 9 bases from J, the junction contained 10 bases not matched to a gene. The CDR3 covers 13 residues. Germline CDR1 reads SNHLY; CDR2 reads FYNNEI. CDR3 coding DNA: TGTGCCACCCTAGCGGGGGACCAGGCCACGCAGTATTTT. This codes for CATLAGDQATQYF.

The rearrangement links TRBV18 to TRBJ2-3, with D unclear. The CDR3 covers 13 residues. Germline V lookup: CDR1 KGHSH, CDR2 LQKENI. Trimming pared 3 bases from V and 1 base from J, leaving 5 bases between. CDR3 nucleotide sequence: TGTGCCAGCTCACCTCTCCGCACAGATACGCAGTATTTT. Amino acids: CASSPLRTDTQYF.

The chain carries TRBV6-5 and TRBJ2-5; the D is unclear. The J call may be faulty, since TRBJ2-7 better matches the DNA end. The germline CDR1 and CDR2 sequences are MNHEY and SVGAGI. The CDR3 is 15 residues long. This chain's CDR3 is CASSSTSLGAYEQYF. CDR3 bases: TGTGCCAGCAGTTCGACTTCCCTGGGTGCCTACGAGCAGTACTTC.

The chain is built from TRBV28 and TRBJ2-7, with D possibly being TRBD1 (6 bases). This CDR3 spans 15 amino acids. In germline, CDR1 is MDHEN, CDR2 SYDVKM. V lost 2 bases to trimming and J lost 3 bases, with 14 bases between them. CDR3 nucleotide sequence: TGTGCCAGCAGTTTACCGTCGAGGGGGAGCTACGAGCAGTACTTC. This encodes CASSLPSRGSYEQYF.

This clone was detected only a few times. This chain joins TRBV7-9 and TRBJ2-3, with 7 bases that match TRBD2. This CDR3 contains 13 residues. The ends lost 6 bases at V and 4 bases at J; junction bases unmatched: 4. The germline gives CDR1 SEHNR, CDR2 FQNEAQ (reference sequence). This CDR3 is CASRMTSPDTQYF. CDR3 sequence (DNA): TGTGCCAGCAGAATGACTAGCCCAGATACGCAGTATTTT.

The V gene is TRBV7-7, the J gene TRBJ2-2; perhaps TRBD2 as D (6 bases). Trimming stripped 6 bases from V and 7 bases from J, with 15 bases between. Germline V CDR1 and CDR2: SSHAT, FNYEAQ (reference sequence). The CDR3 runs to 14 residues. DNA of the CDR3: TGTGCCAGCAGTCAGGGACTTTACGGCGGGGAGCTGTTTTTT. Its protein product is CASSQGLYGGELFF.

This chain connects TRBV10-2 to TRBJ2-3; 7 nucleotides agree with TRBD1. CDR1 is WSHSY, CDR2 SAAADI, per germline. Trimming at V came to 0 bases and at J to 1 base, leaving 19 bases not matched to a gene. This CDR3 is 21 amino acids long. The CDR3 sequence: CASSESTGGLRGGRGTDTQYF. In nucleotides, the CDR3 is TGCGCCAGCAGTGAGTCCACTGGCGGTCTACGAGGGGGCCGGGGCACAGATACGCAGTATTTT.

The rearrangement uses TRBV9 and TRBJ1-2, with 7 bases identical to TRBD1. The CDR3 consists of 14 residues. Germline loops: CDR1 SGDLS, CDR2 YYNGEE. The V gene end was trimmed by 3 bases and the J gene end by 0 bases; junction bases not matched to a gene: 2. CDR3 in amino acids: CASSGQGANYGYTF. The CDR3 DNA follows: TGTGCCAGCAGCGGCCAGGGGGCTAACTATGGCTACACCTTC.

This clone is large by share. Other DNA sequences in the sample encode the same CDR3. The chain recombines TRBV7-9 with TRBJ2-3; 12 nucleotides match TRBD1. There are 15 residues in the CDR3. After removal of 3 bases from V and 3 bases from J, the junction contained 1 base not matched to a gene. Germline V CDR1 and CDR2: SEHNR, FQNEAQ (reference sequence). CDR3 nucleotides: TGTGCCAGCAGCTTGGGACAGGGGGCTACAGATACGCAGTATTTT. This encodes CASSLGQGATDTQYF.

This clone was observed a handful of times. The V and J genes are TRBV7-6 and TRBJ1-3, with a possible D match to TRBD1 (6 bases). The germline CDR1 and CDR2 sequences are SGHVS and FNYEAQ. V lost 1 base and J lost 0, with 10 bases in between. CDR3 length: 16 amino acids. The CDR3: CASSLGTANSGNTIYF. DNA for the CDR3: TGTGCCAGCAGCTTAGGGACAGCCAACTCTGGAAACACCATATATTTT.

The rearrangement uses TRBV19 and TRBJ1-1; perhaps TRBD1 as D (5 bases). The ends were cut back, 4 bases at V and 0 bases at J, with 12 bases in the middle. The CDR3 is made up of 15 amino acids. Per germline, CDR1 LNHDA and CDR2 SQIVND (reference sequence). This CDR3 is CASSKTKGLNTEAFF. The DNA for the CDR3 is TGTGCCAGTAGTAAAACTAAGGGGTTGAACACTGAAGCTTTCTTT.

The chain employs TRBV28 and TRBJ1-2; 7 nucleotides line up with TRBD1. V shed 11 bases and J 1 base; nucleotides not matched to a gene: 7. The CDR3 totals 13 residues. Per the germline V gene, CDR1 is MDHEN and CDR2 is SYDVKM. As DNA, the CDR3 is TGTGCCGCACAGGGGTCGGGTAACTATGGCTACACCTTC. Its translation is CAAQGSGNYGYTF.

This clone has a handful of counts. V gene TRBV21-1 combines with J gene TRBJ2-3; the D call TRBD2 from the table was never checked on the DNA. TRBV21-1 is designated a pseudogene. The CDR3 is 15 residues long. CDR3 in DNA: TGTGCCAGCAGCAAGAATGCGGGGGGGTGGGATACGCAGTATTTT. Amino acid sequence: CASSKNAGGWDTQYF.

The chain joins TRBV29-1 to TRBJ2-1; a possible D gene is TRBD1 (6 bases). With 3 bases removed from V and 0 bases from J, the gap between germline ends came to 9 bases. Germline lookup yields CDR1 SQVTM and CDR2 ANQGSEA. The CDR3 length is 14 residues. Here the CDR3 reads CSVDQGGSYNEQFF. The CDR3 DNA follows: TGCAGCGTTGATCAAGGGGGCTCCTACAATGAGCAGTTCTTC.